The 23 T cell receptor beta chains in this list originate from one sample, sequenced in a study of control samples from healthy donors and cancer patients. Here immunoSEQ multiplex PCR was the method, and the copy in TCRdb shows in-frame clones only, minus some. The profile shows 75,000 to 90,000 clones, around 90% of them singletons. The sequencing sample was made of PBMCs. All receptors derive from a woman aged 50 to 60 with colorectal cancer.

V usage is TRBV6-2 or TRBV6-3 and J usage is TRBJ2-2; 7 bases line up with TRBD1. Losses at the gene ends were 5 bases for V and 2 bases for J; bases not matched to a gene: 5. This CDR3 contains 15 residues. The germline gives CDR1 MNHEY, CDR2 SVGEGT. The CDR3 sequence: CASSKRQGNTGELFF. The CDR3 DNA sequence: TGTGCCAGCAGTAAACGACAGGGCAACACCGGGGAGCTGTTTTTT.

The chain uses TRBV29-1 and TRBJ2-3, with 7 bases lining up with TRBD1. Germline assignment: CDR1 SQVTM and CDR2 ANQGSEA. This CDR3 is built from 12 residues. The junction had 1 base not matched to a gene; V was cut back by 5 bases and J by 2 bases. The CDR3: CSVTGVTDTQYF. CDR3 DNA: TGCAGCGTTACAGGGGTCACAGATACGCAGTATTTT.

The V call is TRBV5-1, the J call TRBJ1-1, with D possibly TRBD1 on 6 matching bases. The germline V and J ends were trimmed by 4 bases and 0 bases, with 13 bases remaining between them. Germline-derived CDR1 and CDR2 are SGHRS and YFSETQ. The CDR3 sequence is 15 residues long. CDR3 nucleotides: TGCGCCAGCAGCACGGGACAAAACATGAACACTGAAGCTTTCTTT. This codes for CASSTGQNMNTEAFF.

CDR3 bases: TGTGCCAGCAGTGACCGACAGCAAGAGACCCAGTACTTC. Its translation is CASSDRQQETQYF. The J gene is TRBJ2-5, the V gene TRBV25-1; D might be TRBD1 (5 bases). Germline V gene data show CDR1 as MGHDK and CDR2 as SYGVNS. Trimming stripped 3 bases from V and 2 bases from J, with 7 bases between. The CDR3 loop spans 13 amino acids.

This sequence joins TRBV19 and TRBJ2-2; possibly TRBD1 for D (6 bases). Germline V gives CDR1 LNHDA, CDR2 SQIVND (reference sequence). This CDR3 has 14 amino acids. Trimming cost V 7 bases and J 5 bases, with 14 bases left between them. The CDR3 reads CASTPGVGTGELFF. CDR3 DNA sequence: TGTGCCAGTACCCCAGGGGTAGGGACCGGGGAGCTGTTTTTT.

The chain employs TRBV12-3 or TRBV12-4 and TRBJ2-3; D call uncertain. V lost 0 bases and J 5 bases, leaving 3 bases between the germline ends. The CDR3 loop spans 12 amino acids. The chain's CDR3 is CASSLAGDTQYF. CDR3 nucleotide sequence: TGTGCCAGCAGTTTAGCGGGAGATACGCAGTATTTT.

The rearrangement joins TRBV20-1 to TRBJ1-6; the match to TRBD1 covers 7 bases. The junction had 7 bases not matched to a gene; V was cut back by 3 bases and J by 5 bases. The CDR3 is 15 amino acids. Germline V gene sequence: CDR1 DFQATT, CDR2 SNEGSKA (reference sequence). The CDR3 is CSASRGTANNSPLHF. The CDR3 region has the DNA TGCAGTGCTAGTCGGGGGACAGCAAATAATTCACCCCTCCACTTT.

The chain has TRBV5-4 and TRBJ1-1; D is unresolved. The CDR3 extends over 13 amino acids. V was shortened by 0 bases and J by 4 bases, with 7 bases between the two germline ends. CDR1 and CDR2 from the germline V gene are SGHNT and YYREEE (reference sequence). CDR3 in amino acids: CASSLDMSTEAFF. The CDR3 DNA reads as TGTGCCAGCAGCTTGGACATGAGCACTGAAGCTTTCTTT.

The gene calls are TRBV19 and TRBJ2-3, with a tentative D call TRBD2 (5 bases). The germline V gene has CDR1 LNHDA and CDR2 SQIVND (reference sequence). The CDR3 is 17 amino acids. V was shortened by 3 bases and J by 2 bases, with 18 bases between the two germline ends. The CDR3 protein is CASSIKGDTFITDTQYF. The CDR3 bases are TGTGCCAGTAGTATCAAGGGAGACACGTTCATCACAGATACGCAGTATTTT.

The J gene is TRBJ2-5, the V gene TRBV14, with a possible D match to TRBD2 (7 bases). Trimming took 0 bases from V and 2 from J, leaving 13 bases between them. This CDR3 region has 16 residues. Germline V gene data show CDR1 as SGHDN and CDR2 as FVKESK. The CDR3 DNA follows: TGTGCCAGCAGCCAAGAAAGGACAGCGGGGCAAGAGACCCAGTACTTC. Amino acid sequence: CASSQERTAGQETQYF.

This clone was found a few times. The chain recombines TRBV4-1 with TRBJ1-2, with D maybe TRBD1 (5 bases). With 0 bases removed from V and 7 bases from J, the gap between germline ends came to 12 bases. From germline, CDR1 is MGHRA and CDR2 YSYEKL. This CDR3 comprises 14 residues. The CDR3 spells CASSQDRGAAGYTF. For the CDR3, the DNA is TGCGCCAGCAGCCAAGATCGAGGGGCTGCTGGCTACACCTTC.

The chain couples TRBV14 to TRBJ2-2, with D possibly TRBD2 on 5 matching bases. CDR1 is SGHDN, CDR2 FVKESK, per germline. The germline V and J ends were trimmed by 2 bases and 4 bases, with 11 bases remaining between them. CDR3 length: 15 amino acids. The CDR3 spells CASSQNVGSTGELFF. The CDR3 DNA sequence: TGTGCCAGCAGCCAAAATGTAGGGAGCACCGGGGAGCTGTTTTTT.

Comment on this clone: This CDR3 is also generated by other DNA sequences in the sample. This chain's CDR3 is CASSRDRGTEKLFF. For the CDR3, the DNA is TGTGCCAGCAGTAGAGACAGGGGAACAGAAAAACTGTTTTTT. The V gene is TRBV6-5, the J gene TRBJ1-4; 8 bases are shared with TRBD1. Per the germline V gene, CDR1 is MNHEY and CDR2 is SVGAGI. J lost 8 bases, V lost 5 bases, and 7 bases had no gene match. The CDR3 has 14 amino acids.

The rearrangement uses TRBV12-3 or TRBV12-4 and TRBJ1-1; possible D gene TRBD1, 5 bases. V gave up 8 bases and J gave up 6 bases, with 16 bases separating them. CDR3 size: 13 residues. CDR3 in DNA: TGTGCCAGCGGACCGACCCTAGGGGCTGAAGCTTTCTTT. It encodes CASGPTLGAEAFF.

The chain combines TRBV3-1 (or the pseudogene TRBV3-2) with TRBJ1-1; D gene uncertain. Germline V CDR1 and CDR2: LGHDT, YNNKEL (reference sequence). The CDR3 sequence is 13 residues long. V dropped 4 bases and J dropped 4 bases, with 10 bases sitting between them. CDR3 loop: CASSRVSGTEAFF. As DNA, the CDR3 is TGTGCCAGCAGCCGGGTCTCGGGCACTGAAGCTTTCTTT.

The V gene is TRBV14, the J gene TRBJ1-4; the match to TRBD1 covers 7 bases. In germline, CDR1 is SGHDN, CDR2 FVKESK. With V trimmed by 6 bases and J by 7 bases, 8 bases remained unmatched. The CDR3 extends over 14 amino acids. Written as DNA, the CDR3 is TGTGCCAGCAGTCCCGGGACAGTAGCTGAAAAACTGTTTTTT. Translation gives CASSPGTVAEKLFF.

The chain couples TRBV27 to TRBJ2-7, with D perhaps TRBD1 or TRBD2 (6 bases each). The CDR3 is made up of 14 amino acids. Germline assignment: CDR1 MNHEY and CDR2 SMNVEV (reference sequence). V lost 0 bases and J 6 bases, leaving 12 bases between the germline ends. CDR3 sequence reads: CASSLSRGAVEQYV. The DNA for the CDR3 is TGTGCCAGCAGTTTATCGAGGGGGGCGGTCGAGCAGTACGTC.

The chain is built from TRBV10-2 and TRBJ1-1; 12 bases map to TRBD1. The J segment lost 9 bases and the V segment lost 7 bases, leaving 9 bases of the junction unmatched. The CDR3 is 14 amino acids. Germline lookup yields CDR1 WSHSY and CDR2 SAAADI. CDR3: CASIVDRDRGQAFF. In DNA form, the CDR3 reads TGCGCCAGCATAGTAGACCGGGACAGGGGGCAAGCTTTCTTT.

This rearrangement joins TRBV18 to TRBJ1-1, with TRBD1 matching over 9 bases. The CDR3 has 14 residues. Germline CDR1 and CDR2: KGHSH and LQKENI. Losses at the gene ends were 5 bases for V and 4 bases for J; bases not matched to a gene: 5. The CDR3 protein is CASSIQGAGTEAFF. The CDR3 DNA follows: TGTGCCAGCTCAATACAGGGGGCAGGCACTGAAGCTTTCTTT.

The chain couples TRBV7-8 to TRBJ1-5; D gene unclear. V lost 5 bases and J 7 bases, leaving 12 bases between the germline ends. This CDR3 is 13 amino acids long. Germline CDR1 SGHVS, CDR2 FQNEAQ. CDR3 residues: CASSLDTMQPQHF. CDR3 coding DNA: TGTGCCAGCAGCCTAGACACGATGCAGCCCCAGCATTTT.

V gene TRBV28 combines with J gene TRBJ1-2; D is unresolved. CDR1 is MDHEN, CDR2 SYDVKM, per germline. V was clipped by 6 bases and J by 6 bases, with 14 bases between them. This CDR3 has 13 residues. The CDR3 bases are TGTGCCAGCAGGGGCGTTAACGTCCATGGCTACACCTTC. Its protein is CASRGVNVHGYTF.

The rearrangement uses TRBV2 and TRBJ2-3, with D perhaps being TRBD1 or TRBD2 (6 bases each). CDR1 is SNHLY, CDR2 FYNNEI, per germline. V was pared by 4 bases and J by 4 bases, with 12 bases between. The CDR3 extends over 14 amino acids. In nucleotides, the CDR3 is TGTGCCAGCAGTGTCGGGGGCCCCTCAGATACGCAGTATTTT. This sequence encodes CASSVGGPSDTQYF.

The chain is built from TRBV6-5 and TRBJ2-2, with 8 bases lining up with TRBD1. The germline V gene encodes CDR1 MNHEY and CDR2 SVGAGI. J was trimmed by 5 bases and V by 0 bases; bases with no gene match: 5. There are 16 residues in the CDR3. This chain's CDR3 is CASSYSTGEKTGELFF. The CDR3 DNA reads TGTGCCAGCAGTTACTCGACAGGGGAAAAAACCGGGGAGCTGTTTTTT.